This T cell receptor beta chain was profiled in a study of blood T cell repertoires in COVID-19. Generated by immunoSEQ multiplex PCR, the TCRdb table keeps only in-frame clones and is missing some. Altogether just under 350,000 clones are present, roughly 90% being singletons, with the ten largest covering approximately 7.4%. Those enrolled in Seattle joined during active infection and were followed longitudinally afterward. V gave up 3 bases and J gave up 3 bases; unmatched junction bases: 6. Per germline, CDR1 KGHDR and CDR2 SFDVKD. This CDR3 is 16 amino acids long. The specimen was peripheral blood. The sequence derives from a woman aged 70-85 years with COVID-19, enrolled during active disease. The chain employs TRBV24-1 and TRBJ1-5; 8 bases agree with TRBD1. The CDR3: CATSDPRTGSNQPQHF. For the CDR3, the DNA is TGTGCCACCAGTGATCCAAGGACAGGGTCCAATCAGCCCCAGCATTTT.